This T cell receptor (beta chain) is drawn from a study of PD-1 blockade in classical Hodgkin lymphoma. Time point described: newly diagnosed, previously untreated cHL patient sample. The authors used newly diagnosed, untreated classical Hodgkin lymphoma PBMCs as comparison. Measured with immunoSEQ multiplex PCR; TCRdb has only the in-frame clones, and not every one. The sample holds approximately 20,000 clones, approximately 94% seen once. The sequence was collected from a human donor with classical Hodgkin lymphoma. The material sequenced was peripheral blood mononuclear cells (PBMCs).

CDR3 residues: CASSDPLESQPQHF. CDR3 nucleotide sequence: TGCGCCAGCAGCGATCCCTTGGAGAGTCAGCCCCAGCATTTT. J is TRBJ1-5 and V is TRBV10-2, with D unclear. The CDR3 extends over 14 amino acids. The V and J ends lost 6 bases and 6 bases respectively, with 15 bases between them. In germline, CDR1 is WSHSY, CDR2 SAAADI.